Following are 3 T cell receptor beta chains from one sample sequenced in a study of Graves' ophthalmopathy and Graves' hyperthyroidism. Investigators amplified TCR beta CDR3 regions from RNA transcripts. Investigators did first-round RT-PCR with HTBI primers, then second-round multiplex PCR. TCRdb reanalysed the multiplex PCR reads using MiXCR and keeps one entry per CDR3 protein. The sample yields about 740,000 distinct CDR3 sequences, 35% to 50% seen once. Material: peripheral blood. These receptors all come from an adult man with Graves' ophthalmopathy.

V is TRBV20-1 and J is TRBJ2-7, with TRBD2 matching 12 bases. V was clipped by 5 bases and J by 6 bases; unmatched bases: 8. Germline lookup yields CDR1 DFQATT and CDR2 SNEGSKA (reference sequence). CDR3 length equals 14 residues. The CDR3 region is CSAPRLAGDREQYF. The CDR3 coding sequence is TGCAGTGCTCCCCGACTAGCGGGAGACCGCGAGCAGTACTTC.

The V and J genes are TRBV10-2 and TRBJ2-7, with D perhaps matching TRBD1 (6 bases). CDR1 and CDR2 from the germline V gene are WSHSY and SAAADI. V was clipped by 8 bases and J by 7 bases, with 12 bases between them. The CDR3 has 11 amino acids. The CDR3 DNA is TGCGCCAGCGTGGGGGCCGGAGAGCAGTACTTC. This gives the protein CASVGAGEQYF.

The chain joins TRBV7-8 to TRBJ1-6; D uncertain. The germline CDR1 and CDR2 sequences are SGHVS and FQNEAQ. The CDR3 is made up of 16 amino acids. Deletions cut 7 bases from V and 8 bases from J, with 21 bases between. As DNA, the CDR3 is TGTGCCAGCACCCTCAGGCAGGTCTTTGTGGATTCACCCCTCCACTTT. Translated: CASTLRQVFVDSPLHF.